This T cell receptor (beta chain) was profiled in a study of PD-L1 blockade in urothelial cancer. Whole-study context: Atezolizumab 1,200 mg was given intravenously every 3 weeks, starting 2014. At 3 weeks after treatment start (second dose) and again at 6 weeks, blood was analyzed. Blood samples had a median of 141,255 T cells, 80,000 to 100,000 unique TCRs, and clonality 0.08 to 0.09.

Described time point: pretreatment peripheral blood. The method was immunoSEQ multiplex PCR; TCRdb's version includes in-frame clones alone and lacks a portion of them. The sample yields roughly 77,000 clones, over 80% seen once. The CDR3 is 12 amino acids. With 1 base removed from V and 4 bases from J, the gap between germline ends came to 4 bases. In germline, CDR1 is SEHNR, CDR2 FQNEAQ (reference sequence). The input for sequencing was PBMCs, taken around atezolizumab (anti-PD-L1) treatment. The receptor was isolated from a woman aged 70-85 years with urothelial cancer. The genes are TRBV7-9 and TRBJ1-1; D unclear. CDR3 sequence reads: CASSLELTEAFF. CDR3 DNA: TGTGCCAGCAGCTTAGAGCTCACTGAAGCTTTCTTT.